Listed here are 11 T cell receptor beta chains from one sample, sequenced in a study of blood T cell repertoires in COVID-19. Sequenced by immunoSEQ multiplex PCR; TCRdb stores in-frame clones only, minus some. Of 150,000 to 200,000 clones in the sample, around 72% were seen once. Sequencing input: peripheral blood. These receptors were collected from an elderly woman with acute or convalescent COVID-19.

The chain employs TRBV27 and TRBJ1-5, with 7 bases aligning to TRBD1. The CDR3 runs 17 residues. V was pared by 5 bases and J by 0 bases, with 10 bases of the junction left unmatched. CDR1 and CDR2 (germline): MNHEY, SMNVEV (reference sequence). CDR3 DNA sequence: TGTGCCAGCAGTGCGGGACAGAGTCTTTATAGCAATCAGCCCCAGCATTTT. Protein sequence: CASSAGQSLYSNQPQHF.

The rearrangement joins TRBV11-2 to TRBJ1-6, with unresolved D. Germline-derived CDR1 and CDR2 are SGHAT and FQNNGV. This CDR3 is built from 11 residues. V was pared by 5 bases and J by 10 bases, with 6 bases between. CDR3: CASSQESPLHF. The CDR3 nucleotides are TGTGCCAGCAGCCAGGAATCACCCCTCCACTTT.

To note about this clone: One junction end disagrees with the germline gene, perhaps due to a read error. This sequence joins TRBV6-1 and TRBJ2-3; 10 nucleotides line up with TRBD2. This CDR3 has 15 amino acids. Germline V CDR1 and CDR2: MNHNS, SASEGT. CDR3 coding DNA: TGTGCCAGCAGCGAAGGGACTAGCGGCACAGATACGCAGTATTTT. Translated: CASSEGTSGTDTQYF.

The chain recombines TRBV14 with TRBJ2-1; TRBD2 agrees at 8 bases. The J segment lost 5 bases and the V segment lost 4 bases, leaving 4 bases of the junction unmatched. Germline V gene lookup returns CDR1 SGHDN and CDR2 FVKESK. The CDR3 runs to 14 residues. CDR3: CASSLWRGDNEQFF. The DNA for the CDR3 is TGTGCCAGCAGCCTTTGGCGGGGGGACAATGAGCAGTTCTTC.

This chain connects TRBV4-3 to TRBJ2-1, with D possibly matching TRBD2 (6 bases). Trimming took 0 bases from V and 5 from J, leaving 14 bases between them. The CDR3 contains 16 residues. Germline V lookup: CDR1 LGHNA, CDR2 YSLEER. As DNA, the CDR3 is TGCGCCAGCAGCCAAGAGGCGGGACGACCTGACAATGAGCAGTTCTTC. It codes for CASSQEAGRPDNEQFF.

The chain is built from TRBV2 and TRBJ2-3; a possible D gene is TRBD1 (6 bases). Germline V gene lookup returns CDR1 SNHLY and CDR2 FYNNEI. The CDR3 runs 15 residues. Between the trimmed V and J ends, which lost 3 bases and 3 bases, there was a span of 13 bases. The CDR3 region is CASSDWQGTTDTQYF. The CDR3, as DNA: TGTGCCAGCAGTGATTGGCAGGGGACAACAGATACGCAGTATTTT.

The V gene is TRBV11-3, the J gene TRBJ1-3; a weak D match, TRBD1 (6 bases). Between the trimmed V and J ends, which lost 6 bases and 4 bases, there was a span of 10 bases. CDR3 size: 13 residues. The V gene's germline CDR1 is SGHNT and CDR2 YENEEA. The CDR3 spells CASSQQGGNTIYF. The CDR3 DNA is TGTGCCAGCAGTCAACAGGGAGGAAACACCATATATTTT.

The V gene is TRBV2, the J gene TRBJ1-3; tentatively, D is TRBD1 (6 bases). Trimming pared 6 bases from V and 0 bases from J, leaving 15 bases between. CDR3 length: 16 amino acids. Germline CDR1 and CDR2: SNHLY and FYNNEI. The CDR3 here is CASSIQGPSSGNTIYF. CDR3 DNA sequence: TGTGCCAGCAGCATCCAGGGGCCGAGCTCTGGAAACACCATATATTTT.

CDR3 sequence: CASSSQRDFNEQFF. Here the CDR3 DNA reads TGTGCCAGCAGCTCCCAGCGGGATTTCAATGAGCAGTTCTTC. The chain is built from TRBV7-7 and TRBJ2-1, with TRBD2 matching over 7 bases. The CDR3 spans 14 residues. Germline trimming cut 4 bases from V and 6 bases from J; bases unmatched to any gene: 6. The germline gives CDR1 SSHAT, CDR2 FNYEAQ (reference sequence).

This clone has only one observation. J is TRBJ2-5 and V is TRBV14, with D tentatively TRBD1 (6 bases). CDR3 length: 13 residues. In germline, CDR1 is SGHDN, CDR2 FVKESK. Trimming removed 5 bases from V and 2 bases from J, with 9 bases in between. CDR3 DNA sequence: TGTGCCAGCAGCAGACAGGTACAAGAGACCCAGTACTTC. Translated: CASSRQVQETQYF.

V and J are TRBV10-2 and TRBJ2-7, with TRBD1 matching over 8 bases. The V gene end was trimmed by 7 bases and the J gene end by 4 bases; junction bases not matched to a gene: 3. CDR3 length: 12 residues. The V gene's germline CDR1 is WSHSY and CDR2 SAAADI. The CDR3 bases are TGCGCCAGCACTGGACAGGGTTACGAGCAGTACTTC. Residues: CASTGQGYEQYF.